What follows are 16 T cell receptor beta chains derived from one specimen sequenced in a study of shared clonotypes between healthy human individuals. Profiled with immunoSEQ multiplex PCR; TCRdb holds only in-frame clones, not every one. The table records hundreds of thousands of clones, around four fifths of them present only once. The sequenced material came from memory CD4+ T cells sorted from blood. Subset denoted: CD45RA-negative fraction. These receptor sequences come from a woman in her twenties or thirties in good health.

For the CDR3, the DNA is TGTGCCAGCAGCTTATCCCTCGGTCGTGGCGACAACTATGGCTACACCTTC. It is translated as CASSLSLGRGDNYGYTF. The J gene is TRBJ1-2, the V gene TRBV7-9; no definite D call. The CDR3 runs 17 residues. V was clipped by 2 bases and J by 2 bases, with 18 bases between them. In germline, CDR1 is SEHNR, CDR2 FQNEAQ (reference sequence). Full variable domain (outside the CDR3, taken from reference TRBV7-9 and TRBJ1-2): DTGVSQNPRHKITKRGQNVTFRCDPISEHNRLYWYRQTLGQGPEFLTYFQNEAQLEKSRLLSDRFSAERPKGSFSTLEIQRTEQGDSAMYLCASSLSLGRGDNYGYTFGSGTRLTVV.

This clone was detected only a few times. The chain employs TRBV2 and TRBJ1-1; 8 bases match TRBD1. CDR1 is SNHLY, CDR2 FYNNEI, per germline. CDR3 length: 16 residues. The trim removed 5 bases at V and 5 bases at J, leaving 13 bases unmatched. The CDR3 sequence is CASSHSQGGVETEAFF. Here the CDR3 DNA reads TGTGCCAGCAGTCATTCACAGGGGGGGGTTGAAACTGAAGCTTTCTTT.

This clone was detected a few times. The V gene is TRBV11-3, the J gene TRBJ2-3; 7 nucleotides align to TRBD1. Looked up from germline, CDR1 is SGHNT and CDR2 is YENEEA. This CDR3 is 16 amino acids long. The V segment lost 3 bases and the J segment 0 bases; nucleotides outside the gene matches: 6. The CDR3 sequence is CASSFDRACSTDTQYF. The CDR3 DNA reads as TGTGCCAGCAGCTTCGACAGGGCTTGTAGCACAGATACGCAGTATTTT.

The chain is built from TRBV28 and TRBJ1-1, with D perhaps matching TRBD1 (5 bases). The CDR3 totals 15 residues. Per the germline V gene, CDR1 is MDHEN and CDR2 is SYDVKM. Trimming removed 3 bases at V and 1 base at J, with 12 bases between. The CDR3 nucleotides are TGTGCCAGCAGTTTTCGCCCAGGGACGAACACTGAAGCTTTCTTT. This codes for CASSFRPGTNTEAFF. Using reference TRBV28 and TRBJ1-1 for the parts outside the CDR3, the full variable domain is DVKVTQSSRYLVKRTGEKVFLECVQDMDHENMFWYRQDPGLGLRLIYFSYDVKMKEKGDIPEGYSVSREKKERFSLILESASTNQTSMYLCASSFRPGTNTEAFFGQGTRLTVV.

The chain joins TRBV28 to TRBJ1-5, with a possible D match to TRBD1 (5 bases). Germline V gene lookup returns CDR1 MDHEN and CDR2 SYDVKM. The CDR3 contains 15 residues. Deletions cut 2 bases from V and 2 bases from J, with 10 bases between. CDR3 protein: CASSLVRGGNQPQHF. The CDR3, as DNA: TGTGCCAGCAGTTTAGTGAGGGGTGGCAATCAGCCCCAGCATTTT.

This chain joins TRBV29-1 and TRBJ2-7; D tentatively reads TRBD1 or TRBD2 (5 bases each). CDR1 SQVTM and CDR2 ANQGSEA come from the germline V gene. Deletions cut 3 bases from V and 3 bases from J, with 9 bases between. This CDR3 is built from 12 residues. The CDR3 protein is CSVEGDLYEQYF. CDR3 coding DNA: TGCAGCGTTGAGGGGGACCTCTACGAGCAGTACTTC.

The genes are TRBV2 and TRBJ1-5; D is possibly TRBD1 (6 bases). Trimming stripped 2 bases from V and 8 bases from J, with 16 bases between. CDR3 size: 15 residues. Germline-derived CDR1 and CDR2 are SNHLY and FYNNEI. This CDR3 is CASSERGTYMEPQHF. CDR3 DNA sequence: TGTGCCAGCAGTGAAAGGGGGACGTATATGGAGCCCCAGCATTTT.

This clone was counted a single time. This chain joins TRBV30 and TRBJ1-5; maybe TRBD1 (6 bases). The CDR3 is 15 residues long. Trimming pared 3 bases from V and 4 bases from J, leaving 16 bases between. Germline CDR1 is GTSNPN and CDR2 is SVGIG (reference sequence). The CDR3 here is CAWSAGTNPNQPQHF. The DNA of the CDR3 is TGTGCCTGGAGCGCCGGGACAAATCCTAATCAGCCCCAGCATTTT.

The V gene is TRBV11-2, the J gene TRBJ2-2; 9 positions agree with TRBD2. CDR3 length: 16 amino acids. The ends lost 7 bases at V and 2 bases at J; junction bases unmatched: 8. Germline V gene lookup returns CDR1 SGHAT and CDR2 FQNNGV. CDR3 loop: CASTRLSGRNTGELFF. Here the CDR3 DNA reads TGTGCCAGCACTCGCCTTAGCGGGAGAAACACCGGGGAGCTGTTTTTT.

The genes are TRBV6-1 and TRBJ2-2; D gene uncertain. The V end was cut by 10 bases, the J end by 1 base, with 13 bases between. Germline CDR1 MNHNS, CDR2 SASEGT. This CDR3 is built from 14 residues. DNA for the CDR3: TGTGCCATCAGAATGGGGTTGAACACCGGGGAGCTGTTTTTT. Residues: CAIRMGLNTGELFF.

The gene calls are TRBV5-1 and TRBJ1-5, with TRBD1 matching 9 bases. CDR3 length: 14 residues. Germline loops: CDR1 SGHRS, CDR2 YFSETQ. V dropped 4 bases and J dropped 7; count of bases not matched to a gene: 6. The CDR3 sequence: CASSAGQGGQPQHF. CDR3 nucleotide sequence: TGCGCCAGCAGCGCGGGACAGGGTGGGCAGCCCCAGCATTTT.

The chain has TRBV6-6 and TRBJ2-2; D perhaps matches TRBD2 (6 bases). The germline V gene has CDR1 MNHNY and CDR2 SVGAGI (reference sequence). CDR3 length equals 14 residues. Trimming stripped 6 bases from V and 5 bases from J, with 13 bases between. The CDR3 sequence is CASSTGTVTGELFF. DNA of the CDR3: TGTGCCAGCAGCACCGGGACTGTTACCGGGGAGCTGTTTTTT.

The sample holds a few counts of this clone. The V and J genes are TRBV7-2 and TRBJ1-4; D call uncertain. V shed 7 bases and J shed 10 bases, with 16 bases lying between them. Germline V gene data show CDR1 as SGHTA and CDR2 as FQGNSA. This CDR3 has 13 residues. The CDR3 protein is CASNYQHEGKLFF. Written as DNA, the CDR3 is TGTGCCAGCAACTACCAACATGAGGGAAAACTGTTTTTT.

This chain connects TRBV7-3 to TRBJ2-6; D perhaps matches TRBD1 (6 bases). This CDR3 comprises 16 residues. Deletions cut 4 bases from V and 4 bases from J, with 14 bases between. Germline V gene data show CDR1 as SGHTA and CDR2 as FQGTGA. CDR3 sequence: CASSYLTGSGANVLTF. For the CDR3, the DNA is TGTGCCAGCAGCTACTTGACAGGATCCGGGGCCAACGTCCTGACTTTC. Supplemented by reference TRBV7-3 and TRBJ2-6, the full variable domain reads GAGVSQTPSNKVTEKGKYVELRCDPISGHTALYWYRQSLGQGPEFLIYFQGTGAADDSGLPNDRFFAVRPEGSVSTLKIQRTERGDSAVYLCASSYLTGSGANVLTFGAGSRLTVL.

The V call is TRBV4-1, the J call TRBJ2-7, with D tentatively TRBD1 (5 bases). The CDR3 extends over 16 amino acids. The V end was cut by 4 bases, the J end by 2 bases, with 18 bases between. Germline-derived CDR1 and CDR2 are MGHRA and YSYEKL. The CDR3 DNA reads as TGCGCCAGCAGCCCAAGTGTGGCCAGGGCCCCCTACGAGCAGTACTTC. This gives the protein CASSPSVARAPYEQYF.

The genes are TRBV19 and TRBJ1-5, with a weak D call TRBD1 (6 bases). The V gene's germline CDR1 is LNHDA and CDR2 SQIVND (reference sequence). The ends were cut back, 6 bases at V and 6 bases at J, with 15 bases in the middle. The CDR3 has 14 residues. In nucleotides, the CDR3 is TGTGCCAGTAGGGACGACACAGGGTTTCAGCCCCAGCATTTT. It is translated as CASRDDTGFQPQHF.